Listed here is a single T cell receptor (beta chain). At one end, the junction sequence differs from germline, possibly due to a read error. This sample was taken from a study of blood T cells in healthy people across ages. A sample-barcoded 5' primer and a J-beta primer mix were used in a second PCR of roughly 6 to 11 cycles. One entry per CDR3 protein results from TCRdb running MiXCR on the 5' RACE reads. The data show 650,000 to 800,000 distinct CDR3 sequences, under 45% seen once. What was sequenced was blood. This sequence originates from a man between 60 and 75 years old in good health.

This chain's CDR3 is CACSSTSEIRETQYF. Written as DNA, the CDR3 is TGCGCCTGCAGCTCTACTAGCGAGATCCGAGAGACCCAGTACTTC. This chain joins TRBV5-1 and TRBJ2-7; 7 bases match TRBD2. TRBJ2-5 explains the end of the DNA better; the J call may be wrong. This CDR3 has 15 residues. Germline V lookup: CDR1 SGHRS, CDR2 YFSETQ.